A single sample gave rise to the 6 T cell receptor beta chains below, sequenced in a study of T-cell memory formation after mild COVID-19 (dated by TCRdb to 2020 to 2022). The method behind the library was 5' RACE. TCRdb records Illumina NovaSeq 6000 as the sequencer. In-frame beta chains were kept once TCRdb had trimmed the public reads at Q25 with fastp and called clones with MiXCR. Every CDR3 protein is listed once, alongside the most common genes and DNA of its rows. Within this sample are fewer than 350,000 distinct CDR3 sequences, with about 15% of them counted one time only. About 20% of the sample goes to the ten largest clones. The source material was PBMCs or a T cell subset sorted from them (not recorded which). These receptors were obtained from a man aged 18-30 years who had mild COVID-19 (a few samples of this study predate the infection). The sample titles of this study are shuffled in the database, so cell type and time point are left out; the donor was told from shared clones.

This clonotype appeared a few times. The gene calls are TRBV7-2 and TRBJ1-2; D is undetermined. V was clipped by 3 bases and J by 3 bases, with 8 bases between them. Germline CDR1 and CDR2: SGHTA and FQGNSA. The CDR3 is 13 residues long. CDR3: CASSFREYYGYTF. Here the CDR3 DNA reads TGTGCCAGCAGCTTCCGGGAATACTATGGCTACACCTTC. The whole variable domain, remainder taken from reference TRBV7-2 and TRBJ1-2, is GAGVSQSPSNKVTEKGKDVELRCDPISGHTALYWYRQSLGQGLEFLIYFQGNSAPDKSGLPSDRFSAERTGGSVSTLTIQRTQQEDSAVYLCASSFREYYGYTFGSGTRLTVV.

This clonotype was seen more than once but under ten times. The chain joins TRBV4-1 to TRBJ1-1; unclear D gene. The V and J ends lost 0 bases and 2 bases respectively, with 13 bases between them. Looked up from germline, CDR1 is MGHRA and CDR2 is YSYEKL. The CDR3 runs to 16 residues. As DNA, the CDR3 is TGCGCCAGCAGCCAAGATAGGAGTCGCCATAACACTGAAGCTTTCTTT. It codes for CASSQDRSRHNTEAFF.

J is TRBJ1-6 and V is TRBV2; 10 nucleotides agree with TRBD1. CDR1 and CDR2 (germline): SNHLY, FYNNEI. The CDR3 is made up of 14 amino acids. V shed 8 bases, J shed 9 bases, and the junction held 7 bases outside the gene matches. CDR3 sequence reads: CASHRRDRGSPLHF. The CDR3 DNA reads TGTGCCAGCCATCGCCGGGACAGGGGTTCACCCCTCCACTTT.

This clonotype has just a few counts. The chain uses TRBV7-2 and TRBJ1-1, with 9 bases that match TRBD1. Trimming at V came to 0 bases and at J to 5 bases, leaving 10 bases not matched to a gene. From germline, CDR1 is SGHTA and CDR2 FQGNSA. The CDR3 is 17 amino acids. CDR3 sequence reads: CASSLALTGGERTEAFF. CDR3 coding DNA: TGTGCCAGCAGCTTAGCCTTAACAGGGGGCGAGAGAACTGAAGCTTTCTTT.

This rearrangement joins TRBV7-3 to TRBJ2-1; tentatively, D is TRBD2 (6 bases). CDR1 and CDR2 from the germline V gene are SGHTA and FQGTGA. V dropped 5 bases and J dropped 4 bases, with 15 bases sitting between them. The CDR3 sequence is 15 residues long. CDR3: CASSPEGLPYNEQFF. CDR3 in DNA: TGTGCCAGCAGCCCCGAGGGACTGCCGTACAATGAGCAGTTCTTC.

The chain employs TRBV6-2 or TRBV6-3 and TRBJ2-2, with 10 nucleotides matching TRBD2. The CDR3 covers 16 residues. Trimming at V came to 3 bases and at J to 7 bases, leaving 8 bases not matched to a gene. Germline V gene sequence: CDR1 MNHEY, CDR2 SVGEGT. CDR3 sequence: CASSYLAGALGGELFF. The CDR3, as DNA: TGTGCCAGCAGTTATCTAGCGGGGGCCCTGGGCGGGGAGCTGTTTTTT.